This T cell receptor (beta chain) was documented in a study of regulatory T cells in long-lasting Graves disease. Arm-PCR of CDR3 regions and iRepertoire HTBI primers were used to build TCR beta libraries. One entry per CDR3 protein, called by TCRdb with MiXCR from the multiplex PCR reads. The table records approximately 400,000 distinct CDR3 sequences, roughly 24% of them present only once. Documented time point: persistent/refractory GD, antithyroid drugs over 5 years with positive TRAb. PBMC-derived RNA was used for the TCR library. Graves' disease was diagnosed by American Thyroid Association guidelines. Germline CDR1 LNHNV, CDR2 YYDKDF (reference sequence). The trim removed 6 bases at V and 2 bases at J, leaving 7 bases unmatched. This CDR3 is built from 14 residues. This clonotype was seen at least ten times.

The sequence was obtained from a woman in her thirties or forties with Graves disease. The source was peripheral blood mononuclear cells (PBMCs), collected when the disease was refractory, from a patient treated with antithyroid drugs. The V gene is TRBV15, the J gene TRBJ2-7; TRBD1 matches at 7 bases. CDR3 residues: CATSTGAKTYEQYF. The CDR3 DNA sequence: TGTGCCACCAGTACAGGGGCGAAAACCTACGAGCAGTACTTC.